This is a list of T cell receptor beta chains from one sample in a study of post-analysis software for immune sequencing data. TCRdb re-analysed the PCR reads in MiXCR, keeping a single row per CDR3 protein. Of 650,000 to 850,000 distinct CDR3 sequences in the sample, about half were seen once. Sequenced material: blood. Receptors originate from a girl aged 10 to 17 with multiple sclerosis. Both conserved end residues are part of each CDR3. The D gene is left open where the match is weak. Rows may omit the clone size; those that give it use once, few, many or a size class.

abundance,d_gene,len,v_gene,j_gene,CDR3nt,CDR3aa
many,.,15,TRBV4-3,TRBJ1-2,TGCGCCAGCAGCCACCAAGGAAGGGGGGACTATGGCTACACCTTC,CASSHQGRGDYGYTF
.,TRBD1,15,TRBV7-2,TRBJ2-1,TGTGCCAGCAGCCAAGCTGGGACAGGGGACTATGAGCAGTTCTTC,CASSQAGTGDYEQFF
.,TRBD2,12,TRBV6-2/TRBV6-3,TRBJ2-1,TGTGCCAGCAGTTACGAGGCTAGCGGGATGTTCTTC,CASSYEASGMFF
once,TRBD2,17,TRBV4-1,TRBJ2-2,TGCGCCAGCAGCCAAGATAAACTAGCGGGAGGTTCCGGGGAGCTGTTTTTT,CASSQDKLAGGSGELFF
.,.,15,TRBV6-2/TRBV6-3,TRBJ2-4,TGTGCCAGCAGGGCCCCGGAGTTAGCCAAAAACATTCAGTACTTC,CASRAPELAKNIQYF
few,.,16,TRBV15,TRBJ2-7,TGTGCCACCAGCAGAGATCCCCCCCCAAGCTCCTACGAGCAGTACTTC,CATSRDPPPSSYEQYF
.,.,15,TRBV20-1,TRBJ2-3,TGCAGTGCTAGAGTATTGAGCGGGAGCACAGATACGCAGTATTTT,CSARVLSGSTDTQYF
.,TRBD2,13,TRBV20-1,TRBJ2-7,TGCAGTCCCGGACTAGCGGGGTACTACGAGCAGTACTTC,CSPGLAGYYEQYF
.,TRBD2,15,TRBV29-1,TRBJ2-2,TGCAGCGTTCATGGACTAGCGGGAGGCACCGGGGAGCTGTTTTTT,CSVHGLAGGTGELFF
.,.,14,TRBV5-1,TRBJ1-1,TGCGCCAGCAGCCGGGGGGGAGGGAACACTGAAGCTTTCTTT,CASSRGGGNTEAFF
once,TRBD2,16,TRBV3-1,TRBJ2-1,TGTGCCAGCAGCCCCGAGAAGCGGGAGATACCGAATGAGCAGTTCTTC,CASSPEKREIPNEQFF
once,.,13,TRBV19,TRBJ1-5,TGTGCCAGTAGTATCAGGACCAATCAGCCCCAGCATTTT,CASSIRTNQPQHF
.,.,15,TRBV10-3,TRBJ2-7,TGTGCCATCAGATCACTCGACAGGAGCTCCTACGAGCAGTACTTC,CAIRSLDRSSYEQYF
.,.,15,TRBV10-3,TRBJ1-5,TGTGCCATCAGTGCAGCGGGGTGGGGCAATCAGCCCCAGCATTTT,CAISAAGWGNQPQHF
.,TRBD2,17,TRBV10-3,TRBJ2-7,TGTGCCATCAGTGAGTCGGGCTCACTAGCGGCTACCTACGAGCAGTACTTC,CAISESGSLAATYEQYF
few,.,14,TRBV11-2,TRBJ2-7,TGTGCCAGCCGCTCTAGTGACCGCTCCTACGAGCAGTACTTC,CASRSSDRSYEQYF
few,.,15,TRBV7-8,TRBJ1-2,TGTGCCAGCAGCTGGGGGGGGTCCAGTGACATCGGCTACACCTTC,CASSWGGSSDIGYTF
few,.,15,TRBV28,TRBJ2-5,TGTGCCAGCAGTTTAGGGGGACCGCCGTCAGAGACCCAGTACTTC,CASSLGGPPSETQYF
.,TRBD2,15,TRBV15,TRBJ2-5,TGTGCCACCAGCAGAGAACTAGCGGGAAGGGAGACCCAGTACTTC,CATSRELAGRETQYF
few,TRBD1,14,TRBV4-3,TRBJ1-2,TGCGCCAGCAGCCTCGTACAGGGGGTTGATGGCTACACCTTC,CASSLVQGVDGYTF
.,TRBD1,15,TRBV12-3/TRBV12-4,TRBJ1-2,TGTGCCAGCAGTTTTTGGACAGGGGGAACTTATGGCTACACCTTC,CASSFWTGGTYGYTF
.,TRBD1,13,TRBV27,TRBJ1-1,TGTGCCAGCAGTAAACAGGGGGACTCTGAAGCTTTCTTT,CASSKQGDSEAFF
.,.,16,TRBV4-3,TRBJ2-3,TGCGCCAGCAGCCAAGATTTTACAGGGATGGTAGATACGCAGTATTTT,CASSQDFTGMVDTQYF
.,.,13,TRBV10-3,TRBJ2-3,TGTGCCATCGGGTACAGGGCAACAGATACGCAGTATTTT,CAIGYRATDTQYF
once,.,14,TRBV29-1,TRBJ2-7,TGCAGCGTTGTGATGTGGGGAAAAGAAAGCGAGCAGTACTTC,CSVVMWGKESEQYF
.,TRBD1,16,TRBV12-3/TRBV12-4,TRBJ1-2,TGTGCCAGCAGTTTACTAAGGGACAGGGGCAGGGGTGGCTACACCTTC,CASSLLRDRGRGGYTF
.,.,13,TRBV9,TRBJ2-5,TGTGCCAGCAGTTGGGACGATCAAGAGACCCAGTACTTC,CASSWDDQETQYF
.,TRBD2,15,TRBV6-5,TRBJ2-1,TGTGCCAGCAGTTCTAGACTAGCGGCCTACAATGAGCAGTTCTTC,CASSSRLAAYNEQFF
few,.,18,TRBV7-9,TRBJ2-4,TGTGCCAGCAGCTTATCTACCCTTCGGAGGTTAGCCAAAAACATTCAGTACTTC,CASSLSTLRRLAKNIQYF
.,.,15,TRBV27,TRBJ2-7,TGTGCCAGCAGTTTCTCGGGAGAGAGCTCCTACGAGCAGTACTTC,CASSFSGESSYEQYF
.,.,13,TRBV20-1,TRBJ2-7,TGCAGTGCCGACCGGGACATCACCTACGAGCAGTACTTC,CSADRDITYEQYF
.,TRBD2,16,TRBV18,TRBJ2-3,TGTGCCAGCTCACCATCGGTCCCTAGCGGGAGGGATACGCAGTATTTT,CASSPSVPSGRDTQYF
.,TRBD2,14,TRBV6-6,TRBJ2-1,TGTGCCAGCAGCGGGACTACCACCGAAAAAACTCTGTTCTTC,CASSGTTTEKTLFF
.,.,13,TRBV6-5,TRBJ1-6,TGTGCCAGCAGTTACATCAGGAATTCACCCCTCCACTTT,CASSYIRNSPLHF
.,TRBD1,16,TRBV12-3/TRBV12-4,TRBJ1-4,TGTGCCAGCAGTTTAATCCGGGGACAGCTTAATGAAAAACTGTTTTTT,CASSLIRGQLNEKLFF
.,TRBD2,16,TRBV7-2,TRBJ2-5,TGTGCCAGCAGCCCAGGGAAAGCGGGAGTGGTGGAGACCCAGTACTTC,CASSPGKAGVVETQYF
.,.,10,TRBV6-1,TRBJ2-7,TGTGTGGCTGCAGCCTACGAGCAGTACTTC,CVAAAYEQYF
few,TRBD2,13,TRBV5-1,TRBJ2-3,TGCGCCAGTAAGACTAGCGGCACAGATACGCAGTATTTT,CASKTSGTDTQYF
.,.,13,TRBV19,TRBJ2-7,TGTGCCAGTAGTATGGTGGGGGAGAGCGAGCAGTACTTC,CASSMVGESEQYF
.,TRBD2,16,TRBV9,TRBJ2-1,TGTGCCAGCAGCGCTTTAGGACTAGCGGGAAGGAATGAGCAGTTCTTC,CASSALGLAGRNEQFF
.,TRBD2,17,TRBV7-2,TRBJ2-2,TGTGCCAGCAGCTTACCTCTACTAGCGGGACACACCGGGGAGCTGTTTTTT,CASSLPLLAGHTGELFF
.,.,14,TRBV7-2,TRBJ2-2,TGTGCCAGCAGTCCGACCCCCTGGGCCGGGGAGCTGTTTTTT,CASSPTPWAGELFF
.,.,13,TRBV20-1,TRBJ2-1,TGCAGTGCTCAGAGGTACTCCTACAATGAGCAGTTCTTC,CSAQRYSYNEQFF
.,.,16,TRBV7-2,TRBJ2-3,TGTGCCAGCAGCTCTCAAAAGTATGGGATTACAGATACGCAGTATTTT,CASSSQKYGITDTQYF
.,TRBD1,14,TRBV7-7,TRBJ2-1,TGTGCTAGCAGCTTAGCGGGACAGGGGGGTGAGCAGTTCTTC,CASSLAGQGGEQFF
.,TRBD2,17,TRBV10-3,TRBJ2-1,TGTGCCATCAGTGCCGGACTAGCGTTACAGGAGGCAGGTGAGCAGTTCTTC,CAISAGLALQEAGEQFF
.,.,12,TRBV7-8,TRBJ2-3,TGTGCCAGCAGCTTAGTTTTTGATACGCAGTATTTT,CASSLVFDTQYF
.,.,12,TRBV20-1,TRBJ1-5,TGCAGTGCTAAACTGTTCGGTCAGCCCCAGCATTTT,CSAKLFGQPQHF
.,.,21,TRBV4-2,TRBJ2-6,TGTGCCAGCAGCCAAGATGAGGGGACGGGTGCACTTCGCTCTGGGGCCAACGTCCTGACTTTC,CASSQDEGTGALRSGANVLTF
few,TRBD1,14,TRBV12-3/TRBV12-4,TRBJ1-2,TGTGCCAGCAGTGGGGACAGGGCTAACTATGGCTACACCTTC,CASSGDRANYGYTF